This T cell receptor beta chain derives from a study of control samples from healthy donors and cancer patients (dated by TCRdb to about 2020). Library preparation used the immunoSEQ multiplex PCR assay. TCRdb provides this immuneACCESS table in a form limited to in-frame rearrangements. Some clones are lacking; in checked studies, under half of them reflect an unresolved V gene, and why the rest are absent is not known. This sample is represented by some 65,000 clones; over 65% of them were singletons. 2.9% of the sample is in the top ten clones. V is cut by 3 bases and J by 6 bases, and the space between the germline ends is 15 bases. CDR1 LNHDA and CDR2 SQIVND are derived from the germline V gene (reference sequence). The CDR3 spans 14 residues, from the cysteine through the phenylalanine. The DNA shown is the 42-base CDR3, in frame from base 1. Remarks on this clone: Its antigen target is currently unknown. Base qualities are missing; no much larger clone stands one base away.

In this chain, TRBV19 is recombined with TRBJ2-7; TRBD1 is possibly the D segment (5 matching bases). The sequenced sample consisted of PBMCs. The receptor comes from a woman aged 45 to 65 with lung cancer. Here is the DNA: TGTGCCAGTAGTATCGGGCAGGGTCGCGGCGAGCAGTACTTC. It encodes CASSIGQGRGEQYF. Where the CDR3 stops, the reference TRBV19 and TRBJ2-7 genes take over; the full variable domain is DGGITQSPKYLFRKEGQNVTLSCEQNLNHDAMYWYRQDPGQGLRLIYYSQIVNDFQKGDIAEGYSVSREKKESFPLTVTSAQKNPTAFYLCASSIGQGRGEQYFGPGTRLTVT.